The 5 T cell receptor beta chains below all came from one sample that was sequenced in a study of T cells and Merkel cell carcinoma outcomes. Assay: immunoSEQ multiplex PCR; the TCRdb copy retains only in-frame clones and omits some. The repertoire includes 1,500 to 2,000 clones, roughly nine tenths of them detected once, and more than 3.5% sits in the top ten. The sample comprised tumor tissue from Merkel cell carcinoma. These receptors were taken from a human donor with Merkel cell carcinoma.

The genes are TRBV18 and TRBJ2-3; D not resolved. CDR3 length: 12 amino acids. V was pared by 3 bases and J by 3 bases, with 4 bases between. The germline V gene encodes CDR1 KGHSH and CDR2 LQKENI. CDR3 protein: CASSPATDTQYF. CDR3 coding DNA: TGTGCCAGCTCACCCGCAACAGATACGCAGTATTTT.

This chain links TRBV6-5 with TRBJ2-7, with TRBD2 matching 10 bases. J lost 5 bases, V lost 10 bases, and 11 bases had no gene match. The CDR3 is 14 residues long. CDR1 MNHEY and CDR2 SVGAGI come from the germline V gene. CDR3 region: CATRERGGLNEQYF. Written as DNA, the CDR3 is TGTGCCACCCGAGAGCGGGGGGGCCTCAACGAGCAGTACTTC.

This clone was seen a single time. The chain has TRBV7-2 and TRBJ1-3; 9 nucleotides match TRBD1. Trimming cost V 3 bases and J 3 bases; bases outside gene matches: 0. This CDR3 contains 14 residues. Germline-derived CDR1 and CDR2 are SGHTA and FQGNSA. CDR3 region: CASSLTGGGNTIYF. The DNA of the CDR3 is TGTGCCAGCAGCTTGACAGGGGGTGGAAACACCATATATTTT. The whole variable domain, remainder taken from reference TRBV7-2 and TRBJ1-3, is GAGVSQSPSNKVTEKGKDVELRCDPISGHTALYWYRQSLGQGLEFLIYFQGNSAPDKSGLPSDRFSAERTGGSVSTLTIQRTQQEDSAVYLCASSLTGGGNTIYFGEGSWLTVV.

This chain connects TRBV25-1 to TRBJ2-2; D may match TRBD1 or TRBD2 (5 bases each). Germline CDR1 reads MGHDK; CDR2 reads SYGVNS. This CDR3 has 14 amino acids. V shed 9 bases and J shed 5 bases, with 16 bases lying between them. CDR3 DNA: TGTGCCAGACTCATCCCCTGGGGGACCGGGGAGCTGTTTTTT. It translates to CARLIPWGTGELFF.

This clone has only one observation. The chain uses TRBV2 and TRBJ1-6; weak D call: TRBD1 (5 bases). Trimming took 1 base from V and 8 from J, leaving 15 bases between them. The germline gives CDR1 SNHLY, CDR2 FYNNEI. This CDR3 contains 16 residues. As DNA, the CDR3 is TGTGCCAGCAGTGAAGAACCCGCATCGGGGGATTCACCCCTCCACTTT. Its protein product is CASSEEPASGDSPLHF.